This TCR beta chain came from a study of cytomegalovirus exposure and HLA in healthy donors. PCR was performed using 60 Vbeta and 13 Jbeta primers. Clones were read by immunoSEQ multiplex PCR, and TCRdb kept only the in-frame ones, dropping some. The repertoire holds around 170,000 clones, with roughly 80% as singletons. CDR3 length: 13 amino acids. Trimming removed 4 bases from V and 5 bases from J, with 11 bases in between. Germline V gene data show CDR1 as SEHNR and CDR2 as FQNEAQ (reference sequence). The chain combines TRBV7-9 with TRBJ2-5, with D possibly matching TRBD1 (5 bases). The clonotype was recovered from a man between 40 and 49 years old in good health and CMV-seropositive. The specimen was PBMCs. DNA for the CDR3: TGTGCCAGCAGCTCAGGGTTCCATGAGACCCAGTACTTC. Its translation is CASSSGFHETQYF.